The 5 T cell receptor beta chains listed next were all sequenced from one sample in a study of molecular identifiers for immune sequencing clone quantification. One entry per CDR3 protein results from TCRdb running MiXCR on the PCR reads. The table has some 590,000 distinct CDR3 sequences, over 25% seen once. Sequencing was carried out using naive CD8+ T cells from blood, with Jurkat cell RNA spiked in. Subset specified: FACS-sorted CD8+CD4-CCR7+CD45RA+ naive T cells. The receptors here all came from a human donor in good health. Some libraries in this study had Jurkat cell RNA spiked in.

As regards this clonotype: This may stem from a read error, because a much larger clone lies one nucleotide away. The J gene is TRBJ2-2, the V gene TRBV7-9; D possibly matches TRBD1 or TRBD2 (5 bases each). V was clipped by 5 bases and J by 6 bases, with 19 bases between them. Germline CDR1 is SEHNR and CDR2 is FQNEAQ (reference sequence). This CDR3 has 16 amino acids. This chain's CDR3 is CASSHSFGALSGELFF. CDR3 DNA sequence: TGTGCCAGCAGCCACTCCTTCGGGGCACTATCCGGGGAGCTGTTTTTT.

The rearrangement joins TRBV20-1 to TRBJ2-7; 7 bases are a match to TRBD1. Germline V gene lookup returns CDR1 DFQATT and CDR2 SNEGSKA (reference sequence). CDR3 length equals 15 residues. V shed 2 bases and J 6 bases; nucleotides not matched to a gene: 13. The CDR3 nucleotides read TGCAGTGCTAGAAACCCACAAAGGGGGCTAGGCGAGCAGTACTTC. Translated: CSARNPQRGLGEQYF.

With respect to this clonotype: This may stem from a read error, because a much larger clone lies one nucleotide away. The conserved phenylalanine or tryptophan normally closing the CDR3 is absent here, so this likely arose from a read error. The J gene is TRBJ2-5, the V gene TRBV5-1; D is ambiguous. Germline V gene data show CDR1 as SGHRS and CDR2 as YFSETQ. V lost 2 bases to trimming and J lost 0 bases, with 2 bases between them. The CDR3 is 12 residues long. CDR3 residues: CASSFDQETQYL. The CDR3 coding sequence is TGCGCCAGCAGCTTTGACCAAGAGACCCAGTACCTC.

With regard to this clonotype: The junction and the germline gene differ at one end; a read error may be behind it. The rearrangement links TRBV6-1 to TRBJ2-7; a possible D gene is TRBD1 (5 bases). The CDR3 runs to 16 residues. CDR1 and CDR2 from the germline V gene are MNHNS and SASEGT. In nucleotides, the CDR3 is TGTGCCAGCGGTGAAGGCCCCGGACACATAATCGGCGAGCAGTACTTC. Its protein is CASGEGPGHIIGEQYF.

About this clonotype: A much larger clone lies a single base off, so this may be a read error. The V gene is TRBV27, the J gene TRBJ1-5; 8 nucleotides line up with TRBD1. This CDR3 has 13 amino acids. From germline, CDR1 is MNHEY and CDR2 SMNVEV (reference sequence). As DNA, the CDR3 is TGTGCCAGCAGTTCAACAGGGGGGCAGCTCCAGCATTTT. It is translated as CASSSTGGQLQHF.